This section outlines one TCR beta chain sequence together with its context. There are 13 residues in the CDR3. In germline, CDR1 is GTSNPN, CDR2 SVGIG (reference sequence). V dropped 0 bases and J dropped 7 bases, with 10 bases sitting between them. This sample stems from a study of cytomegalovirus exposure and HLA in healthy donors. The PCR made use of 60 Vbeta and 13 Jbeta primers. TCRdb's copy holds only in-frame clones and misses some; the assay was immunoSEQ multiplex PCR. This sample's table reports tens of thousands of clones. The TCR sequence derives from a boy younger than 18 in good health and CMV-seronegative. V usage is TRBV30 and J usage is TRBJ1-5; a weak D match, TRBD1 (5 bases). Source material: PBMCs. The CDR3 DNA follows: TGTGCCTGGAGTGTACAGGAAGGGCAGCCCCAGCATTTT. This encodes CAWSVQEGQPQHF.